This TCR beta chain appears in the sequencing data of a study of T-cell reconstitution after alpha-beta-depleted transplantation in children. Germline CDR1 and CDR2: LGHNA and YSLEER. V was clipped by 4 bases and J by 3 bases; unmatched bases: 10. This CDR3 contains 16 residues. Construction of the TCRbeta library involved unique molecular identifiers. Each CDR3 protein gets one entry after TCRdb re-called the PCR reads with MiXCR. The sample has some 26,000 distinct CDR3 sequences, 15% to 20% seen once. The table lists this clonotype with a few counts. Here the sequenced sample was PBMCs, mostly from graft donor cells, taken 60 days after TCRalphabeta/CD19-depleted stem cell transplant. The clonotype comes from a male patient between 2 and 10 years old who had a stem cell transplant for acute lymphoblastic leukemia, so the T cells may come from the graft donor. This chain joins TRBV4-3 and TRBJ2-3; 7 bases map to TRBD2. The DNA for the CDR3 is TGCGCCAGCAGCCGGAATAGCGGGCAGACGACAGATACGCAGTATTTT. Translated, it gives CASSRNSGQTTDTQYF.